Given below is one TCR beta chain in context. The sample originates from a study of T cell responses to AZD1222 COVID-19 vaccine. This CDR3 region has 15 residues. Losses at the gene ends were 5 bases for V and 7 bases for J; bases not matched to a gene: 9. Germline V gene sequence: CDR1 LNHDA, CDR2 SQIVND (reference sequence). Profiled with immunoSEQ multiplex PCR; TCRdb holds only in-frame clones, not every one. The sample includes about 63,000 clones, 65% to 90% of them seen just once. This chain links TRBV19 with TRBJ2-2, with 8 bases aligning to TRBD2. The receptor comes from an adult in good health. Sample: peripheral blood, taken on day 0 of AZD1222 vaccination. The CDR3 protein is CASSPDGGVSGELFF. In DNA, the CDR3 is TGTGCCAGTAGTCCTGACGGGGGGGTAAGCGGGGAGCTGTTTTTT.